The 8 T cell receptor beta chains below were found in one sample sequenced in a study of blood T cell repertoires in COVID-19. The data were produced by immunoSEQ multiplex PCR, yet TCRdb's version contains in-frame clones alone and is incomplete. The sample carries 200,000 to 300,000 clones, roughly 87% recorded once. The sequencing input was peripheral blood. The source is a woman aged 25 to 45 with acute or convalescent COVID-19.

With regard to this clone: Germline is not matched at one junction end, which may reflect a read error. The chain recombines TRBV25-1 with TRBJ1-1; D unresolved. The CDR3 is 11 amino acids. From germline, CDR1 is MGHDK and CDR2 SYGVNS. DNA of the CDR3: TGTGCCAGCAGTGAATCGTCGGTCCTCTATTTT. Encoded protein: CASSESSVLYF.

The rearrangement uses TRBV14 and TRBJ2-2; TRBD2 aligns across 8 bases. This CDR3 is 17 amino acids long. J was trimmed by 5 bases and V by 1 base; bases with no gene match: 9. Germline assignment: CDR1 SGHDN and CDR2 FVKESK. Written as DNA, the CDR3 is TGTGCCAGCAGCCAAGCCTGGCGGGGGGCGCGGACCGGGGAGCTGTTTTTT. Amino acids: CASSQAWRGARTGELFF.

The chain is built from TRBV5-6 and TRBJ1-2; no clear D. This CDR3 comprises 12 residues. Germline CDR1 SGHDT, CDR2 YYEEEE. The germline V and J ends were trimmed by 6 bases and 5 bases, with 11 bases remaining between them. In DNA form, the CDR3 reads TGTGCCAGCACTCGAGCCGGTTATGGCTACACCTTC. Translating it yields CASTRAGYGYTF.

The V gene is TRBV5-1, the J gene TRBJ2-7, with TRBD1 identical over 9 bases. There are 15 residues in the CDR3. In germline, CDR1 is SGHRS, CDR2 YFSETQ. Unmatched junction bases numbered 8, after V lost 5 bases and J lost 2 bases. CDR3 sequence: CASSFTGTGTYEQYF. The CDR3 nucleotides are TGCGCCAGCAGTTTTACCGGGACAGGGACCTACGAGCAGTACTTC.

This clone showed up just a few times. The rearrangement joins TRBV3-1 (or the pseudogene TRBV3-2) to TRBJ1-2; TRBD1 matches 9 bases. V trimming: 6 bases; J trimming: 4 bases; junction bases outside the gene matches: 9. Germline V gene sequence: CDR1 LGHDT, CDR2 YNNKEL (reference sequence). The CDR3 contains 15 residues. CDR3 residues: CASRLTGGDLYGYTF. The CDR3 DNA reads as TGTGCCAGCAGACTAACAGGGGGCGATCTCTATGGCTACACCTTC.

Written as DNA, the CDR3 is TGTGCCAGCAGTTTACTACAGGGCTCCTACAATGAGCAGTTCTTC. As protein: CASSLLQGSYNEQFF. V gene TRBV6-6 combines with J gene TRBJ2-1; maybe TRBD1 (6 bases). Deletions cut 4 bases from V and 0 bases from J, with 10 bases between. The germline V gene has CDR1 MNHNY and CDR2 SVGAGI (reference sequence). This CDR3 contains 15 residues.

The gene calls are TRBV5-1 and TRBJ1-1, with D perhaps matching TRBD1 (5 bases). CDR3 length: 14 amino acids. The V gene lost 0 bases and the J gene lost 10 bases, with 16 bases spanning the gap. CDR1 and CDR2 (germline): SGHRS, YFSETQ. The CDR3 nucleotides read TGCGCCAGCAGCTTGGAGTCGAGGATTAGGGGAGCTTTCTTT. This gives the protein CASSLESRIRGAFF.

V and J are TRBV24-1 and TRBJ2-2, with D possibly matching TRBD1 (6 bases). CDR1 KGHDR and CDR2 SFDVKD come from the germline V gene. The CDR3 spans 14 residues. Trimming left V 8 bases short and J 8 bases short, with 17 bases between. The CDR3 DNA is TGTGCCACCAAGGGGGACGACTGGGCGGGGGAGCTGTTTTTT. It yields the protein CATKGDDWAGELFF.